This TCR beta chain was sequenced for a study of T cells in Graves' hyperthyroidism and ophthalmopathy. In germline, CDR1 is MDHEN, CDR2 SYDVKM. This CDR3 has 13 residues. Amplified regions were TCR beta CDR3 sequences from RNA transcripts. Using the HTBI primer set, a first-round RT-PCR was run on the TCR CDR3. TCRdb called the multiplex PCR reads again in MiXCR, with one record for every CDR3 protein. The sample has approximately 98,000 distinct CDR3 sequences; approximately 40% are singletons. The chain carries TRBV28 and TRBJ1-4; D is possibly TRBD1 (5 bases). The sequence came from a woman aged 25 to 39 with Graves' hyperthyroidism. The specimen sequenced was peripheral blood or thyroid tissue (not recorded which). Written as DNA, the CDR3 is TGTGTCAACAGTTTAGGTCAGGGAGAAAAACTGTTTTTT. It encodes CVNSLGQGEKLFF.